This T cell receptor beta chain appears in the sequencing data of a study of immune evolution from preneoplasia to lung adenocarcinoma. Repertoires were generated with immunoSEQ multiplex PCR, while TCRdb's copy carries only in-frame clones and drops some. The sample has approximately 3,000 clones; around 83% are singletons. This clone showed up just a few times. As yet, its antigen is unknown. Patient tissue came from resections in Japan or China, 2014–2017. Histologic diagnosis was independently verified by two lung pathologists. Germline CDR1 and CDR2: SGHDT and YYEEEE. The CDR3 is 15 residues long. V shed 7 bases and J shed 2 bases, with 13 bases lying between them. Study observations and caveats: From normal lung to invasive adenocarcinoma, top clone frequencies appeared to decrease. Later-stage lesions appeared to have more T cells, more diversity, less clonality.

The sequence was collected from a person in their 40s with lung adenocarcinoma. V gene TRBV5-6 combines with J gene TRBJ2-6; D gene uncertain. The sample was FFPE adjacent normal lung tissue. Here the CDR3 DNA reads TGTGCCAGCTGTTTCGGTCTAGCTGGGGCCAACGTCCTGACTTTC. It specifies CASCFGLAGANVLTF.